The source of this T cell receptor beta chain is a study of tumor-infiltrating lymphocytes in primary liver carcinoma. Germline values: CDR1 SQVTM, CDR2 ANQGSEA. The CDR3 has 13 amino acids. A word on this clonotype: The antigen is not known. Relative to the germline gene, one junction end is altered; a read error may explain this.

The tissue used was unsorted bulk material of 20-30 mg. RNA and DNA were co-extracted from it with the AllPrep DNA/RNA mini kit. TCR beta cDNA came from around 500 ng total RNA, primed with a constant-region primer. ARM-PCR, slightly modified, supplied the TCR beta libraries through three nested multiplex PCR rounds. PCR rounds one and two used TRBV1-TRBV30 forward primers with a C-beta reverse primer for about 9 cycles each. Each CDR3 protein is one row after TCRdb ran MiXCR on the multiplex PCR reads. The table has under 50,000 distinct CDR3 sequences, approximately 70% seen once; the top ten hold roughly 27%. Findings and limits, study-wide: Blood had a significantly lower top-250-clone fraction than tumors did (p = 0.039).

The receptor comes from a man in his forties or fifties with primary liver carcinoma and hepatitis B virus infection. V and J are TRBV29-1 and TRBJ2-5; D possibly uses TRBD1 or TRBD2 (5 bases each). The sample consisted of liver tumor tissue from sampling region 5. Subset given: tumor region T5, tumor centre. CDR3 sequence reads: CSVGGRAAGTEYF. The CDR3 DNA follows: TGCAGCGTTGGTGGCAGGGCCGCTGGGACCGAGTACTTC. Based on the CDR3 plus reference TRBV29-1 and TRBJ2-5, the full variable domain is SAVISQKPSRDICQRGTSLTIQCQVDSQVTMMFWYRQQPGQSLTLIATANQGSEATYESGFVIDKFPISRPNLTFSTLTVSNMSPEDSSIYLCSVGGRAAGTEYFGPGTRLLVL.